The source of this T cell receptor (beta chain) is a study of Ad26.COV2.S vaccination and SARS-CoV-2 variants. Worth noting for this clone: Its cognate antigen is unknown.

Data came from immunoSEQ multiplex PCR; TCRdb stores just in-frame clones and leaves some out. Seen here are roughly 150,000 clones, roughly 88% observed once, and the top ten hold 5%. The CDR3 is 18 amino acids. After removal of 3 bases from V and 6 bases from J, the junction contained 16 bases not matched to a gene. CDR1 and CDR2 (germline): SGHTA, FQGNSA. Whole-study results and caveats: Recipients given vaccine exceeded placebo recipients in spike-specific TCR breadth. Post-vaccination spike-specific CD8+ and CD4+ T cell responses reportedly had substantial breadth. Vaccinees and placebo recipients showed similar non-spike TCR breadth.

The sequenced sample was peripheral blood, obtained after recovery from COVID-19. The receptor's source is a human donor who had recovered from COVID-19. The rearrangement links TRBV7-2 to TRBJ2-2, with 7 bases lining up with TRBD2. For the CDR3, the DNA is TGTGCCAGCAGCTTGGGCGCGAGCGGGGCTTTCTGGGCCGGGGAGCTGTTTTTT. Translating it yields CASSLGASGAFWAGELFF. The variable domain in full, completed from reference TRBV7-2 and TRBJ2-2, reads GAGVSQSPSNKVTEKGKDVELRCDPISGHTALYWYRQSLGQGLEFLIYFQGNSAPDKSGLPSDRFSAERTGGSVSTLTIQRTQQEDSAVYLCASSLGASGAFWAGELFFGEGSRLTVL.